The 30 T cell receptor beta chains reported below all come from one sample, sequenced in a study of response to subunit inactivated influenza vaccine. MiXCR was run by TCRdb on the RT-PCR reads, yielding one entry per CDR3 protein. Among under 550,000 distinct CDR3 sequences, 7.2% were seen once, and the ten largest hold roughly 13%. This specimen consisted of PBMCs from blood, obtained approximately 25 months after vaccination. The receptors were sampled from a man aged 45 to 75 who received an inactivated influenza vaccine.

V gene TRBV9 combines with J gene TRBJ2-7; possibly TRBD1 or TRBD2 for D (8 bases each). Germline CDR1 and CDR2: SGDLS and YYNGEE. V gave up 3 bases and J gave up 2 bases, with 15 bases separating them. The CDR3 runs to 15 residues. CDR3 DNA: TGTGCCAGCAGCGCGGGGGGGACAGGCACCTACGAGCAGTACTTC. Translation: CASSAGGTGTYEQYF. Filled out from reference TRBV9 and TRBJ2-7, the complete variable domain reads DSGVTQTPKHLITATGQRVTLRCSPRSGDLSVYWYQQSLDQGLQFLIQYYNGEERAKGNILERFSAQQFPDLHSELNLSSLELGDSALYFCASSAGGTGTYEQYFGPGTRLTVT.

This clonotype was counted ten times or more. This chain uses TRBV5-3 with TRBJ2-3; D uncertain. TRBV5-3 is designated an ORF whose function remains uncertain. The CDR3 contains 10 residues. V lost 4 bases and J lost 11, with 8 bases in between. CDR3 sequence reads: CARSLTRQYF. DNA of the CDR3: TGTGCCAGAAGCCTCACCCGGCAGTATTTT.

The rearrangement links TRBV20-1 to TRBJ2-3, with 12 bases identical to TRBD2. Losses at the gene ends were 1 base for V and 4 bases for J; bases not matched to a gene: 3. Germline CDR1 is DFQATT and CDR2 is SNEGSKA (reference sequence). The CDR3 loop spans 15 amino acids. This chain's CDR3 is CSARVTSGGSDTQYF. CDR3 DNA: TGCAGTGCTAGAGTTACTAGCGGGGGGTCAGATACGCAGTATTTT.

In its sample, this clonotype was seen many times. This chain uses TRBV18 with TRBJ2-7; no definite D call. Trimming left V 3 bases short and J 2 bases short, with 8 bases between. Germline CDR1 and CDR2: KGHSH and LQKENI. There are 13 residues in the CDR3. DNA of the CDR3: TGTGCCAGCTCACCGGGGTCTGCCTACGAGCAGTACTTC. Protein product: CASSPGSAYEQYF.

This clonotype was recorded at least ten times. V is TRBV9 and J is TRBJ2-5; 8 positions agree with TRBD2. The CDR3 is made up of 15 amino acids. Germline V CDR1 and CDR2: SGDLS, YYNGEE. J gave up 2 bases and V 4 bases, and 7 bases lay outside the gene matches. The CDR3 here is CASSLSGLVQETQYF. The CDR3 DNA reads TGTGCCAGCAGCTTATCGGGACTAGTTCAAGAGACCCAGTACTTC.

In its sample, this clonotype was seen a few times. The CDR3 sequence is CSAGPEGSWGYNEQFF. In nucleotides, the CDR3 is TGCAGTGCGGGGCCTGAGGGTAGCTGGGGCTACAATGAGCAGTTCTTC. This chain joins TRBV20-1 and TRBJ2-1, with D possibly being TRBD1 or TRBD2 (5 bases each). The germline gives CDR1 DFQATT, CDR2 SNEGSKA (reference sequence). This CDR3 comprises 16 residues. V shed 6 bases and J shed 3 bases, with 21 bases lying between them.

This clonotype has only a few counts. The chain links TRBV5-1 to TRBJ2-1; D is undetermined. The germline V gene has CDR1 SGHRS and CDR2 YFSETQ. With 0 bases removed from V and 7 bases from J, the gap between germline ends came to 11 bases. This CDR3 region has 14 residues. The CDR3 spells CASSLARAGNEQFF. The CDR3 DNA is TGCGCCAGCAGCTTGGCTCGAGCTGGGAATGAGCAGTTCTTC. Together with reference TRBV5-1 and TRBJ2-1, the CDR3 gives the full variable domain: KAGVTQTPRYLIKTRGQQVTLSCSPISGHRSVSWYQQTPGQGLQFLFEYFSETQRNKGNFPGRFSGRQFSNSRSEMNVSTLELGDSALYLCASSLARAGNEQFFGPGTRLTVL.

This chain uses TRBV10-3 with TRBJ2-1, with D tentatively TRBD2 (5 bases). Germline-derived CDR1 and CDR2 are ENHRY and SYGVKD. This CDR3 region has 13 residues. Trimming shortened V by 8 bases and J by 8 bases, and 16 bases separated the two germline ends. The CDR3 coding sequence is TGTGCCATCGGGAGCGCCAGTGGGTATGAGCAGTTCTTC. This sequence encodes CAIGSASGYEQFF.

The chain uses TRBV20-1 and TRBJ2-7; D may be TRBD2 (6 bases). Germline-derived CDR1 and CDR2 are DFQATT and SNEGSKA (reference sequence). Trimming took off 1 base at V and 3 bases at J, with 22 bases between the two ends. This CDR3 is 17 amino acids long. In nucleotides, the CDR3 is TGCAGTGCTAGAGGTCTAGCGCAGGACCGACTGAACTACGAGCAGTACTTC. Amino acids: CSARGLAQDRLNYEQYF.

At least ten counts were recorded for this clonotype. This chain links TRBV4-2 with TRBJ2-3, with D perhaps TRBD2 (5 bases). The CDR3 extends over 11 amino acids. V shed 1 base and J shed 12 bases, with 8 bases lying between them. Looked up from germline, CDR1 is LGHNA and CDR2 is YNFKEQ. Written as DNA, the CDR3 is TGTGCCAGCAGCCAAGGAGGGTCTCAGTATTTT. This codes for CASSQGGSQYF.

CDR3: CASSVNRGLIHGYTF. DNA of the CDR3: TGTGCCAGCAGTGTCAACAGGGGACTTATCCATGGCTACACCTTC. V usage is TRBV28 and J usage is TRBJ1-2; 7 bases are shared with TRBD1. The CDR3 runs 15 residues. The V and J ends lost 5 bases and 6 bases, in that order; junction bases with no gene match: 12. Germline lookup yields CDR1 MDHEN and CDR2 SYDVKM.

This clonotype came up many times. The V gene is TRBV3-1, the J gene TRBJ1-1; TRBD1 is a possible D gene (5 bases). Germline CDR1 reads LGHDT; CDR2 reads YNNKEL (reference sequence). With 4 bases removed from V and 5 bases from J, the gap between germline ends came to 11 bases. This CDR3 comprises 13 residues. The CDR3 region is CASSPLGGTEAFF. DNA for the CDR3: TGTGCCAGCAGCCCCCTGGGGGGGACTGAAGCTTTCTTT.

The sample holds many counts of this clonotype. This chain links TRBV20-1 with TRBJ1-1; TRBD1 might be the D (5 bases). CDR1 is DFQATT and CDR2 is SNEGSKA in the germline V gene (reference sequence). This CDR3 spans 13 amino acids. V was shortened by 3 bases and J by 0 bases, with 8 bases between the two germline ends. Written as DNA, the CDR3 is TGCAGTGCTAGCAGGGTGTTGAACACTGAAGCTTTCTTT. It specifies CSASRVLNTEAFF.

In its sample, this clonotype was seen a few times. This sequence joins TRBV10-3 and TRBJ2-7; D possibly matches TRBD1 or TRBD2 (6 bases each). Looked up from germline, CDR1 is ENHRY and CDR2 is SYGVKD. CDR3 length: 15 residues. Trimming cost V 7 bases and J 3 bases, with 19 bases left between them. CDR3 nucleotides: TGTGCCATCAAGGCGGGGACACCTCTAGACTACGAGCAGTACTTC. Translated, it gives CAIKAGTPLDYEQYF.

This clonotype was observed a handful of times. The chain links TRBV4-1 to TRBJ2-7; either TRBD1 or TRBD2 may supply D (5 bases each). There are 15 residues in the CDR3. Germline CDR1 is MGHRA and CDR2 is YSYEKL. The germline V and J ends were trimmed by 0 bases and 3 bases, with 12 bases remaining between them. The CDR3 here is CASSQDPGGFYEQYF. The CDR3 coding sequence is TGCGCCAGCAGCCAAGATCCTGGGGGTTTCTACGAGCAGTACTTC.

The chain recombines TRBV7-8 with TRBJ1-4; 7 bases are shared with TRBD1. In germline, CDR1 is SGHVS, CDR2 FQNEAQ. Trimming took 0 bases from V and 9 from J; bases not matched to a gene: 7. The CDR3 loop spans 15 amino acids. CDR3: CASSLAPTGYQKLFF. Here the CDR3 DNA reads TGTGCCAGCAGCTTAGCCCCGACAGGGTATCAAAAACTGTTTTTT. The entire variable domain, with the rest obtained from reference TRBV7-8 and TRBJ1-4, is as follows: GAGVSQSPRYKVAKRGQDVALRCDPISGHVSLFWYQQALGQGPEFLTYFQNEAQLDKSGLPSDRFFAERPEGSVSTLKIQRTQQEDSAVYLCASSLAPTGYQKLFFGSGTQLSVL.

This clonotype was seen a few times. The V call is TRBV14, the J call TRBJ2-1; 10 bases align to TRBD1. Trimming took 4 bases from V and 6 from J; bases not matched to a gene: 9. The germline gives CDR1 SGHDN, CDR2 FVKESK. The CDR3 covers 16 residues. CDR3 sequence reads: CASSRGQGGGFNEQFF. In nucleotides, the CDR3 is TGTGCCAGCAGCCGTGGACAGGGGGGAGGGTTCAATGAGCAGTTCTTC.

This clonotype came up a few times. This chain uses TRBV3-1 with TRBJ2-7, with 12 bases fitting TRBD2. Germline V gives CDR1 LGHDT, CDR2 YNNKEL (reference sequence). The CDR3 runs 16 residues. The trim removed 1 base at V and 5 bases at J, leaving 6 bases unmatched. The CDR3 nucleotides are TGTGCCAGCAGCCAAGTTCGACTAGCGGGAGTCCACGAGCAGTACTTC. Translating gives CASSQVRLAGVHEQYF.

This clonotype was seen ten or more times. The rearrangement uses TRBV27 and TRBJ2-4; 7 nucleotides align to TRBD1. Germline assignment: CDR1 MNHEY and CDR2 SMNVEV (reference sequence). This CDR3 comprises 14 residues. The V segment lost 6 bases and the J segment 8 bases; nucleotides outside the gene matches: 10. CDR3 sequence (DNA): TGTGCCAGCAGCGATAGACAGGGAATACACATTCAGTACTTC. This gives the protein CASSDRQGIHIQYF.

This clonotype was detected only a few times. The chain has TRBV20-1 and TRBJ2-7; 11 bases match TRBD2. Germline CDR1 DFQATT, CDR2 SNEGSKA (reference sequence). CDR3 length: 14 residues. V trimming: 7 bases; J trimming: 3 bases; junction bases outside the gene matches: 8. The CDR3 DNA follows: TGCAGTGGGTTAGCGGGAGGGAACTTCTACGAGCAGTACTTC. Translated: CSGLAGGNFYEQYF.

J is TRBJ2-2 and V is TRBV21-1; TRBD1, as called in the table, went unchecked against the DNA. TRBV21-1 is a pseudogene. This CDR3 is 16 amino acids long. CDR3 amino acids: CASTPKDREDTGELFF. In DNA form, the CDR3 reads TGTGCCAGCACCCCAAAGGACAGGGAGGACACCGGGGAGCTGTTTTTT.

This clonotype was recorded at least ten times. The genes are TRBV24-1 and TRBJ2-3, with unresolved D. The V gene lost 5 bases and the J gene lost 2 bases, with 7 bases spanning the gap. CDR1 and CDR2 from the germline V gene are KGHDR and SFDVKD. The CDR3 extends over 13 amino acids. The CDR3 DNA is TGTGCCACCAGTGTCGGAGCCACAGATACGCAGTATTTT. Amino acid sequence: CATSVGATDTQYF.

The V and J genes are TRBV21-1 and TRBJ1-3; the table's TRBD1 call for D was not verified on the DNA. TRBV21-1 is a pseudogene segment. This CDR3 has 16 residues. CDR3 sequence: CASSKGAGTAGNTIYF. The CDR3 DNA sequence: TGTGCCAGCAGCAAAGGAGCCGGGACAGCCGGAAACACCATATATTTT.

CDR3 sequence: CSAREAGGPGDTQYF. The CDR3 bases are TGCAGTGCTAGAGAGGCGGGAGGGCCGGGAGATACGCAGTATTTT. The chain employs TRBV20-1 and TRBJ2-3; 9 bases are shared with TRBD2. Germline V gene lookup returns CDR1 DFQATT and CDR2 SNEGSKA (reference sequence). Trimming took 0 bases from V and 5 from J; bases not matched to a gene: 6. This CDR3 is built from 15 residues.

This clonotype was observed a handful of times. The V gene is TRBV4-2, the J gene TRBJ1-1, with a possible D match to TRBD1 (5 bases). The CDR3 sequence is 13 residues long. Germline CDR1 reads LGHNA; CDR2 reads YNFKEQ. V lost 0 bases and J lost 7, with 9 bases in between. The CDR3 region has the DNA TGTGCCAGCAGCCAAGACGCCGGGGGTGAAGCTTTCTTT. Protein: CASSQDAGGEAFF.

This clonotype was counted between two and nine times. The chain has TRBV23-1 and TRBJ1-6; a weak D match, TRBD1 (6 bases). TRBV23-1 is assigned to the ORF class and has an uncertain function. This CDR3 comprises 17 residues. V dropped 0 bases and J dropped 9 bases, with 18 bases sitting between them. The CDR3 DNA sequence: TGCGCCAGCAGTCAATCCGGACAGAGACCTGGATGTTCACCCCTCCACTTT. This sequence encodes CASSQSGQRPGCSPLHF.

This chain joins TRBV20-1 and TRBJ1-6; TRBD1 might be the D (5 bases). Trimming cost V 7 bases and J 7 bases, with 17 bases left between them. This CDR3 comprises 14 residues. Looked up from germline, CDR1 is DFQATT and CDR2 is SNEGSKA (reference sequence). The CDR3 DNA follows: TGCAGTGGCCAGACAGTAACCAACAATTCACCCCTCCACTTT. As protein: CSGQTVTNNSPLHF.

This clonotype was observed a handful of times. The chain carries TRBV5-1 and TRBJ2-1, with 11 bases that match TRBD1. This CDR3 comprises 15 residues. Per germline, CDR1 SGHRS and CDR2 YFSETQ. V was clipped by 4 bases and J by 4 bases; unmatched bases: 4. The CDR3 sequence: CASSDGTGGYNEQFF. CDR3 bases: TGCGCCAGCAGCGACGGGACAGGGGGATACAATGAGCAGTTCTTC.

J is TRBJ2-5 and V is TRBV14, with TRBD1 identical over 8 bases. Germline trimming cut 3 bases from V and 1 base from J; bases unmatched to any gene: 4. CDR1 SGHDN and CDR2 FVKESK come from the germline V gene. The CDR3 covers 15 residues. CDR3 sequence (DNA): TGTGCCAGCAGCCATTGGGGACAGGCCCAAGAGACCCAGTACTTC. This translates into CASSHWGQAQETQYF.

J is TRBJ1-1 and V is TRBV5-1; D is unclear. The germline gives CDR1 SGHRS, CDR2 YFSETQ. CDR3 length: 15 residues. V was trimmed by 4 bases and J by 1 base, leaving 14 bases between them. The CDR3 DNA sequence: TGCGCCAGCAGCCCCGAGTGGGGAGCGAACACTGAAGCTTTCTTT. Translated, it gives CASSPEWGANTEAFF.